These T cell receptor beta chains were read from a single sample in a study of blood T cell repertoires in COVID-19. Assay used: immunoSEQ multiplex PCR; TCRdb lists only in-frame clones, some missing. The sample includes some 91,000 clones, approximately 80% seen only once; the top ten take 7%. The sample taken for sequencing was peripheral blood. The receptors were gathered from a man aged 70 or older with acute or convalescent COVID-19. Each CDR3 is given with its conserved first and last residue. Each record gives: D gene, V gene, clone size, J gene, CDR3 protein, CDR3 DNA. A D gene is named only where the DNA matches it firmly. A row's size may be missing; if present it is once, few, many or a size class.

-	TRBV7-9	-	TRBJ1-1	CASREWTDPNTEAFF	TGTGCCAGCCGAGAATGGACAGATCCGAACACTGAAGCTTTCTTT
-	TRBV29-1	-	TRBJ2-5	CSAPAGSETQYF	TGCAGCGCGCCCGCGGGCTCGGAGACCCAGTACTTC
TRBD2	TRBV6-1	-	TRBJ2-7	CASSEREGYEQYF	TGTGCCAGCAGTGAGCGGGAGGGTTACGAGCAGTACTTC
TRBD1	TRBV7-2	few	TRBJ1-5	CASSFTGAPNQPQHF	TGTGCCAGCAGCTTCACAGGGGCCCCCAATCAGCCCCAGCATTTT
TRBD1	TRBV18	-	TRBJ1-5	CASSEGQGNNQPQHF	TGTGCCAGCTCTGAAGGACAGGGGAACAATCAGCCCCAGCATTTT
-	TRBV19	few	TRBJ2-2	CASSLTATGGELFF	TGTGCCAGTAGCCTCACCGCAACGGGCGGGGAGCTGTTTTTT
TRBD1	TRBV5-5	-	TRBJ1-3	CASSFSGQAFYSGNTIYF	TGTGCCAGCAGCTTTTCGGGACAGGCCTTTTACTCTGGAAACACCATATATTTT
TRBD1	TRBV28	-	TRBJ1-5	CASTHSGQGGQPQHF	TGTGCCAGCACCCATAGTGGACAGGGCGGGCAGCCCCAGCATTTT
-	TRBV29-1	-	TRBJ1-1	CSGTRSANTEAFF	TGCAGCGGAACCCGGAGTGCTAATACTGAAGCTTTCTTT
-	TRBV19	-	TRBJ2-3	CASRSGDTQYF	TGTGCCAGTAGGAGCGGTGATACGCAGTATTTT
-	TRBV11-2	-	TRBJ1-4	CASSLGHRTNEKLFF	TGTGCCAGCAGCCTGGGACACCGAACTAATGAAAAACTGTTTTTT
-	TRBV2	-	TRBJ1-5	CASSAHGQDNQPQHF	TGTGCCAGCAGTGCACATGGACAAGACAATCAGCCCCAGCATTTT
-	TRBV6-1	-	TRBJ1-2	CASSERGGAMRYGYTF	TGTGCCAGCAGTGAGAGAGGGGGAGCGATGAGGTATGGCTACACCTTC
-	TRBV7-9	-	TRBJ2-7	CASSRDIHEQYF	TGTGCCAGCAGCAGGGACATCCACGAGCAGTACTTC
-	TRBV19	-	TRBJ1-2	CASSRGSNYGYTF	TGTGCCAGTAGTCGCGGATCTAACTATGGCTACACCTTC
-	TRBV10-3	-	TRBJ1-5	CAISESRANQPQHF	TGTGCCATCAGTGAGTCCAGGGCAAATCAGCCCCAGCATTTT
TRBD1	TRBV7-3	-	TRBJ2-7	CASSQQAGGYEQYF	TGTGCCAGCAGCCAGCAGGCAGGGGGCTACGAGCAGTACTTC
-	TRBV5-1	-	TRBJ2-3	CASSPRTGTSYTDTQYF	TGCGCCAGCAGTCCTAGAACCGGGACTTCCTACACAGATACGCAGTATTTT
-	TRBV19	-	TRBJ2-5	CASSIPTPRGETQYF	TGTGCCAGTAGTATACCCACACCCCGGGGAGAGACCCAGTACTTC
-	TRBV2	medium-sized	TRBJ1-2	CASSVQGRFDGYTF	TGTGCCAGCAGTGTGCAGGGGCGATTCGATGGCTACACCTTC
-	TRBV24-1	-	TRBJ2-2	CATSDPGTPGAGELFF	TGTGCCACCAGTGATCCCGGGACTCCCGGGGCCGGGGAGCTGTTTTTT
-	TRBV5-1	-	TRBJ1-1	CASSPMGASEAFF	TGCGCCAGCAGCCCCATGGGGGCAAGTGAAGCTTTCTTT
TRBD1	TRBV6-6	-	TRBJ1-1	CASSYSTGKDTEAFF	TGTGCCAGCAGTTACTCGACAGGGAAGGACACTGAAGCTTTCTTT
-	TRBV4-1	-	TRBJ1-1	CASSQGRTGNTEAFF	TGCGCCAGCAGCCAAGGCCGAACAGGGAACACTGAAGCTTTCTTT
-	TRBV2	-	TRBJ1-3	CASHRVRSGNTIYF	TGTGCCAGCCACAGGGTTCGGTCTGGAAACACCATATATTTT
-	TRBV19	-	TRBJ2-6	CASSPPVFSGANVLTF	TGTGCCAGTAGTCCCCCAGTTTTCTCTGGGGCCAACGTCCTGACTTTC
-	TRBV28	-	TRBJ2-5	CASSLSGETQYF	TGTGCCAGCAGTTTATCGGGTGAGACCCAGTACTTC
-	TRBV28	-	TRBJ1-6	CASSPSDSYNSPLHF	TGTGCCAGCAGCCCTAGTGACAGCTATAATTCACCCCTCCACTTT
-	TRBV5-1	-	TRBJ2-7	CASSLIQQDEQYF	TGCGCCAGCAGCTTGATCCAGCAGGACGAGCAGTACTTC
TRBD1	TRBV9	-	TRBJ2-7	CASSEGTASEQYF	TGTGCCAGCAGCGAGGGGACAGCGTCCGAGCAGTACTTC
TRBD2	TRBV11-3	-	TRBJ2-1	CASSLGGLAGGPDEQFF	TGTGCCAGCAGCTTAGGAGGGCTAGCGGGAGGGCCCGATGAGCAGTTCTTC
-	TRBV20-1	few	TRBJ2-7	CSAKLSYEQYF	TGCAGTGCTAAGCTCTCCTACGAGCAGTACTTC